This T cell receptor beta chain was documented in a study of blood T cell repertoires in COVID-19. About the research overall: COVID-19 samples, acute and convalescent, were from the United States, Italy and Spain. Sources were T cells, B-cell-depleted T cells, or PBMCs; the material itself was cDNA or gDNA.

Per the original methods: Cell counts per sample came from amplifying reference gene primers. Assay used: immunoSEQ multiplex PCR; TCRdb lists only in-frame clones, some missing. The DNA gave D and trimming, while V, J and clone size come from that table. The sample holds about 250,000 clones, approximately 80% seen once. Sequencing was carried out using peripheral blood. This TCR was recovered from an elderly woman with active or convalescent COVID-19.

CDR3 amino acids: CASSLRTSGKDTQYF. The CDR3 nucleotides are TGTGCCAGCAGCCTCCGGACTAGCGGGAAAGATACGCAGTATTTT. The chain joins TRBV27 to TRBJ2-3; 12 bases match TRBD2. V lost 6 bases and J lost 5; bases outside the gene matches: 6. Per germline, CDR1 MNHEY and CDR2 SMNVEV (reference sequence). The CDR3 contains 15 residues.